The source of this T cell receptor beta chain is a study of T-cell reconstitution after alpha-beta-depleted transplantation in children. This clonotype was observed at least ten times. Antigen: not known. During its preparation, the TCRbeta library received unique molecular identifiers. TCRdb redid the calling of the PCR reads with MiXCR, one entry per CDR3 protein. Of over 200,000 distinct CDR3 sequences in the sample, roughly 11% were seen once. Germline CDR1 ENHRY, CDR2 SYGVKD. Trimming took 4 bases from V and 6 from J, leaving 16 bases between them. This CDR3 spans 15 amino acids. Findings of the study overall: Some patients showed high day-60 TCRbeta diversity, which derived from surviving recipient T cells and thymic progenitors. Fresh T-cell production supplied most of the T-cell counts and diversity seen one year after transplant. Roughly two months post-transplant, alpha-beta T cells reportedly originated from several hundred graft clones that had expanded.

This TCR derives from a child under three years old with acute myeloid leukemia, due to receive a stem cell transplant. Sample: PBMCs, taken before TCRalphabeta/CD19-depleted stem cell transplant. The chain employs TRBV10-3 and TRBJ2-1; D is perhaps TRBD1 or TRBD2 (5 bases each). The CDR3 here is CAISAGRPPGNEQFF. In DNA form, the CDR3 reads TGTGCCATCAGTGCGGGACGCCCGCCTGGCAATGAGCAGTTCTTC.